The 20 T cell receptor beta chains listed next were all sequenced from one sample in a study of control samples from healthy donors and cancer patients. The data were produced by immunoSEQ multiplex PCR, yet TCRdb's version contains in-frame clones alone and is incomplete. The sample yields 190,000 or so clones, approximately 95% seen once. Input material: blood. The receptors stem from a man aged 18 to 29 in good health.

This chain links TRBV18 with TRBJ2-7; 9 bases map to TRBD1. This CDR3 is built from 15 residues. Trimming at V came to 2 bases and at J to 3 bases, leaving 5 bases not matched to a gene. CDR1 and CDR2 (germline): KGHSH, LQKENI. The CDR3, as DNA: TGTGCCAGCTCACCAGGAACAGGGGGCCTCTACGAGCAGTACTTC. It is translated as CASSPGTGGLYEQYF.

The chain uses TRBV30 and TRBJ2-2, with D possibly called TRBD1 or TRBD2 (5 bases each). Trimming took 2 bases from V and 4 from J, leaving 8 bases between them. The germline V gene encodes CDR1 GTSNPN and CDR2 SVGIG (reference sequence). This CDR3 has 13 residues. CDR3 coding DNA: TGTGCCTGGAGTCTGGGGGTCACCGGGGAGCTGTTTTTT. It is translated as CAWSLGVTGELFF. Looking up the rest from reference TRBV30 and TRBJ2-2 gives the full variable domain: SQTIHQWPATLVQPVGSPLSLECTVEGTSNPNLYWYRQAAGRGLQLLFYSVGIGQISSEVPQNLSASRPQDRQFILSSKKLLLSDSGFYLCAWSLGVTGELFFGEGSRLTVL.

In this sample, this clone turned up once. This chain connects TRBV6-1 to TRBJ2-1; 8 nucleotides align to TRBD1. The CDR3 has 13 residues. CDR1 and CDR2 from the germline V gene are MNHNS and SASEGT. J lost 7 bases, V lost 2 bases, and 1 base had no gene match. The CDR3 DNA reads TGTGCCAGCAGTGAACAGGGGGCAAATGAGCAGTTCTTC. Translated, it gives CASSEQGANEQFF.

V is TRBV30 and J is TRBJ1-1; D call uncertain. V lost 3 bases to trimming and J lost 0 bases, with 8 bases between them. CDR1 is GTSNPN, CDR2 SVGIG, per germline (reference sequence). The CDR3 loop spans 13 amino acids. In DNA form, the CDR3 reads TGTGCCTGGAGCGCAGGAGTGAACACTGAAGCTTTCTTT. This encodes CAWSAGVNTEAFF.

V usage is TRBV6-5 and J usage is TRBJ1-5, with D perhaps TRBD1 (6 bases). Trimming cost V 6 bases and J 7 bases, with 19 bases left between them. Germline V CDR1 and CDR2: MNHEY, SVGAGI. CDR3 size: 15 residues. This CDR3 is CASSRGGGLEQPQHF. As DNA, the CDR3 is TGTGCCAGCAGCCGCGGCGGGGGGCTGGAGCAGCCCCAGCATTTT.

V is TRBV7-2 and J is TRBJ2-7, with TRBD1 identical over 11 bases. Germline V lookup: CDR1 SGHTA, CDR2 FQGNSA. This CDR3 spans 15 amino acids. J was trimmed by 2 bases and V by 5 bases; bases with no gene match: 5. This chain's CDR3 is CASSPRTGGTYEQYF. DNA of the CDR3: TGTGCCAGCAGCCCTCGGACAGGGGGCACCTACGAGCAGTACTTC. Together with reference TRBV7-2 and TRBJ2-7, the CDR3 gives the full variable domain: GAGVSQSPSNKVTEKGKDVELRCDPISGHTALYWYRQSLGQGLEFLIYFQGNSAPDKSGLPSDRFSAERTGGSVSTLTIQRTQQEDSAVYLCASSPRTGGTYEQYFGPGTRLTVT.

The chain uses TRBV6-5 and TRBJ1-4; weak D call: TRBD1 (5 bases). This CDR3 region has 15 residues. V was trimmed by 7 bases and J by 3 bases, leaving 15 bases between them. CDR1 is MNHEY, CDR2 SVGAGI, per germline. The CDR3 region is CASISPRGANEKLFF. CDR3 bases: TGTGCCAGCATTTCTCCCCGAGGGGCTAATGAAAAACTGTTTTTT.

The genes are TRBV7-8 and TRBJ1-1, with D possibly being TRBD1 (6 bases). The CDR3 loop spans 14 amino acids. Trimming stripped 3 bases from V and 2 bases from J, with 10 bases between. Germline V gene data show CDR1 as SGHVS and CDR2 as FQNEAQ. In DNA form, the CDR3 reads TGTGCCAGCAGCTTGCGGGGGGCAAACACTGAAGCTTTCTTT. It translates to CASSLRGANTEAFF.

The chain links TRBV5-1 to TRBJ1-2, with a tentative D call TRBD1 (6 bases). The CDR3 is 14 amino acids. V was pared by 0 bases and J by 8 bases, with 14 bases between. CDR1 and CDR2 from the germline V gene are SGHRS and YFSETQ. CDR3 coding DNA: TGCGCCAGCAGCTTGGACGGGGGGCGCAGGGGCTACACCTTC. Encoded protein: CASSLDGGRRGYTF.

DNA for the CDR3: TGTGCCAGCAGTTCTATGACTAGCGGGGGCACAGATACGCAGTATTTT. Amino acids: CASSSMTSGGTDTQYF. The chain links TRBV6-5 to TRBJ2-3; TRBD2 aligns across 11 bases. V lost 4 bases, J lost 1 base, and 4 bases stayed unmatched. The CDR3 covers 16 residues. Per the germline V gene, CDR1 is MNHEY and CDR2 is SVGAGI.

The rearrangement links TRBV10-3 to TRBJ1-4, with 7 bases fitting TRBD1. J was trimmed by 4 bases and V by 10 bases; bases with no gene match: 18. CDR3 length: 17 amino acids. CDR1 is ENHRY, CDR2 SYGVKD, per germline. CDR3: CATPEAITGTVNEKLFF. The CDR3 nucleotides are TGTGCCACACCGGAAGCTATAACCGGGACAGTTAATGAAAAACTGTTTTTT.

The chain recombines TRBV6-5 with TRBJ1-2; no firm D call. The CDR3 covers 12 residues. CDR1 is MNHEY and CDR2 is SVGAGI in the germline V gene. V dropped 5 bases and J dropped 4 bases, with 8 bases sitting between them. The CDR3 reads CASSTVGYGYTF. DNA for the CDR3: TGTGCCAGCAGTACGGTGGGCTATGGCTACACCTTC.

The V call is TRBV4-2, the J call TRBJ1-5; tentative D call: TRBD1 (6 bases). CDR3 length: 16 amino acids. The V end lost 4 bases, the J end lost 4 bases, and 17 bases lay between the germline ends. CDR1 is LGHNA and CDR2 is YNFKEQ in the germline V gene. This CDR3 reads CASSPKPGVGNQPQHF. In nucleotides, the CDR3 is TGTGCCAGCAGCCCTAAACCAGGGGTAGGAAATCAGCCCCAGCATTTT.

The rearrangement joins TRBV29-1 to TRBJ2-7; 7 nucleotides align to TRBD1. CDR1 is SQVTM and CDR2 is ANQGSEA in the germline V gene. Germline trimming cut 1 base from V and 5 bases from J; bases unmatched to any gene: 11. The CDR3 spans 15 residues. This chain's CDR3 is CSVEAGDRVVDEQYF. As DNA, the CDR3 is TGCAGCGTTGAAGCGGGTGACAGGGTGGTCGACGAGCAGTACTTC.

DNA of the CDR3: TGTGCCAGCAGCTTCCCACAGGGTAACTATGGCTACACCTTC. This codes for CASSFPQGNYGYTF. The V call is TRBV7-2, the J call TRBJ1-2; D might be TRBD1 (6 bases). This CDR3 contains 14 residues. Germline CDR1 is SGHTA and CDR2 is FQGNSA. The V gene lost 3 bases and the J gene lost 1 base, with 9 bases spanning the gap. The whole variable domain, filled in from reference TRBV7-2 and TRBJ1-2, reads GAGVSQSPSNKVTEKGKDVELRCDPISGHTALYWYRQSLGQGLEFLIYFQGNSAPDKSGLPSDRFSAERTGGSVSTLTIQRTQQEDSAVYLCASSFPQGNYGYTFGSGTRLTVV.

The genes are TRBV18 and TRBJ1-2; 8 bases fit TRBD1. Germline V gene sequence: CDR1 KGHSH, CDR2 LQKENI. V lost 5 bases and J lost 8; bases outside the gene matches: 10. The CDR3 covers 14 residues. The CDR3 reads CASSFEQGAEGYTF. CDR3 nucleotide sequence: TGTGCCAGCTCATTCGAGCAGGGGGCAGAAGGCTACACCTTC.

The CDR3 is CASSQAQRYGYTF. The CDR3 bases are TGTGCCAGCAGCCAGGCCCAACGGTATGGCTACACCTTC. The genes are TRBV3-1 (or the pseudogene TRBV3-2) and TRBJ1-2; D gene unclear. The CDR3 consists of 13 residues. Trimming cost V 3 bases and J 5 bases, with 10 bases left between them. The germline V gene has CDR1 LGHDT and CDR2 YNNKEL (reference sequence).

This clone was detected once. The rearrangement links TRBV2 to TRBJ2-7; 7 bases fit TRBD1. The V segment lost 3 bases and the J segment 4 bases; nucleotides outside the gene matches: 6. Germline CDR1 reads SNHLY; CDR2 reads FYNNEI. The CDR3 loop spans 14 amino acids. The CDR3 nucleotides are TGTGCCAGCAGTGAGGGCAGGGGGTGGTACGAGCAGTACTTC. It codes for CASSEGRGWYEQYF. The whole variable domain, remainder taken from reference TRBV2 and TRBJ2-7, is EPEVTQTPSHQVTQMGQEVILRCVPISNHLYFYWYRQILGQKVEFLVSFYNNEISEKSEIFDDQFSVERPDGSNFTLKIRSTKLEDSAMYFCASSEGRGWYEQYFGPGTRLTVT.

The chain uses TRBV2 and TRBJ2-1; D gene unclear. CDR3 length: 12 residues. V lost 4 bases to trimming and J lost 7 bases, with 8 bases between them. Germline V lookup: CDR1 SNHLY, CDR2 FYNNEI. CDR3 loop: CASSGNRNEQFF. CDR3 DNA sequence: TGTGCCAGCAGTGGAAATAGAAATGAGCAGTTCTTC.

The DNA of the CDR3 is TGCGCCAGCAGTGACTTGAGGACAGGGAGAACTTTCTTT. This codes for CASSDLRTGRTFF. The genes are TRBV10-1 and TRBJ1-1; 8 bases line up with TRBD1. The CDR3 is 13 residues long. V lost 3 bases to trimming and J lost 12 bases; unmatched junction nucleotides: 9. The V gene's germline CDR1 is WNHNN and CDR2 SYGVQD (reference sequence).